The following is a TCR beta chain sequence with its context. The sample is drawn from a study of T cell changes during pregnancy in multiple sclerosis. Clones were read by immunoSEQ multiplex PCR, and TCRdb kept only the in-frame ones, dropping some. The table records 35,000 to 50,000 clones, around 90% of them present only once. CDR1 is KGHSH and CDR2 is LQKENI in the germline V gene. There are 15 residues in the CDR3. The V end lost 3 bases, the J end lost 0 bases, and 11 bases lay between the germline ends. The sequence was obtained from a female donor with multiple sclerosis, enrolled in a pregnancy study. This specimen consisted of CD4+ T cells from peripheral blood mononuclear cells, obtained in the second trimester of pregnancy. The rearrangement joins TRBV18 to TRBJ1-1, with D uncertain. The CDR3 DNA sequence: TGTGCCAGCTCACCCCCCACCGGGATGAACACTGAAGCTTTCTTT. Translated: CASSPPTGMNTEAFF.